This TCR beta chain stems from a study of blood T cells in healthy people across ages. Together with a sample-barcoded 5' primer, a J-beta primer mix was included in a second PCR lasting about 6 to 11 cycles. MiXCR was run by TCRdb on the 5' RACE reads, yielding one entry per CDR3 protein. Of 1,500,000 or so distinct CDR3 sequences detected, approximately 59% appear once; the ten largest clones hold 6.5% to 8%. Germline V gene data show CDR1 as SQVTM and CDR2 as ANQGSEA. CDR3 length: 14 residues. The germline V and J ends were trimmed by 3 bases and 0 bases, with 9 bases remaining between them. The genes are TRBV29-1 and TRBJ1-3, with unresolved D. The sequence was collected from a man aged 18 to 29 in good health. Sequenced material: blood. The CDR3 loop is CSVEDGLSGNTIYF. CDR3 sequence (DNA): TGCAGCGTTGAGGACGGCCTCTCTGGAAACACCATATATTTT.